This is a list of T cell receptor beta chains from one sample in a study of OX40 agonist ivuxolimab in advanced cancers. The repertoire was sequenced with immunoSEQ multiplex PCR; TCRdb's copy has only in-frame clones and lacks some. The profile shows tens of thousands of clones, roughly 80% of them singletons. The sample consisted of CD4+ or CD8+ T cells sorted from blood, taken in a trial of the OX40 agonist ivuxolimab. All receptors derive from an adult with an advanced solid tumor such as melanoma, head and neck, liver or kidney cancer. CDR3s include the opening cysteine and the closing phenylalanine or tryptophan. The D gene is left open where the match is weak. Expanded clones get a size class; other rows say once, few or many, or leave the size out.

V gene	J gene	clone size	D gene	CDR3 DNA	CDR3 protein
TRBV28	TRBJ1-1	once	-	TGTGCCAGCAGTCCCGCGGGTGGAGGGGCTGAAGCTTTCTTT	CASSPAGGGAEAFF
TRBV6-5	TRBJ1-3	-	TRBD1	TGTGCCAGCAGTTACTCCGGGACAGGGAATGGAAACACCATATATTTT	CASSYSGTGNGNTIYF
TRBV18	TRBJ2-5	-	-	TGTGCCAGCTCACCACCGGGGACAAGCGGGTCAGGCATCGAGACCCAGTACTTC	CASSPPGTSGSGIETQYF
TRBV7-8	TRBJ2-7	-	TRBD1	TGTGCCAGCAGCCGGGGACAGGGGCTATTCTCCTACGAGCAGTACTTC	CASSRGQGLFSYEQYF
TRBV7-8	TRBJ1-4	few	-	TGTGCCAGCAGCGCTGACACAGGCCGGGAAAAACTGTTTTTT	CASSADTGREKLFF
TRBV18	TRBJ1-1	-	-	TGTGCCAGCTCACCCCAACTAGGGGAAGGGGTCACTGAAGCTTTCTTT	CASSPQLGEGVTEAFF
TRBV6-6	TRBJ1-3	once	TRBD1	TGTGCCAGCAGGCAGGGGGCCGCGGGAAACACCATATATTTT	CASRQGAAGNTIYF
TRBV2	TRBJ2-7	-	-	TGTGCCAGCAGTGAAGAGGACAGTGCCTACGAGCAGTACTTC	CASSEEDSAYEQYF
TRBV9	TRBJ2-3	-	-	TGTGCCAGCAGCGCTCTAAGACAGGCTAGCACAGATACGCAGTATTTT	CASSALRQASTDTQYF
TRBV5-1	TRBJ2-7	-	-	TGCGCCAGCAGCATCCAAGTCGGATCCTACGAGCAGTACTTC	CASSIQVGSYEQYF
TRBV5-8	TRBJ1-1	-	-	TGTGCCAGCAGCCGGATTCCTGGTTTGGTGGAGACTGAAGCTTTCTTT	CASSRIPGLVETEAFF
TRBV9	TRBJ2-2	-	-	TGTGCCAGCAGCGTAATGGAGGGGATTAACACCGGGGAGCTGTTTTTT	CASSVMEGINTGELFF
TRBV5-6	TRBJ2-1	-	-	TGTGCCAGCAGCTTGGCGCACAGCAATGAGCAGTTCTTC	CASSLAHSNEQFF
TRBV6-5	TRBJ1-4	-	-	TGTGCCTCGGGGCTTCGGTTTGGTGAAAAACTGTTTTTT	CASGLRFGEKLFF
TRBV5-1	TRBJ2-2	-	-	TGCGCCAGCAGCTTTGGACAGCGCACCGGGGAGCTGTTTTTT	CASSFGQRTGELFF